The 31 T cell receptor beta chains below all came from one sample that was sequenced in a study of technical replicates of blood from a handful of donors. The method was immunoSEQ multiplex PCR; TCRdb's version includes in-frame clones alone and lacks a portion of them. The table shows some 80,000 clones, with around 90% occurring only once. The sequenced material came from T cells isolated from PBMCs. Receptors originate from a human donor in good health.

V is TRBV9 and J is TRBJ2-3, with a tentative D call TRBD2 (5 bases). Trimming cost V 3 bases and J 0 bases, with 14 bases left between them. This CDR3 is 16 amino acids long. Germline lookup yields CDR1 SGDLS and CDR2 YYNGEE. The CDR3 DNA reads TGTGCCAGCAGCGGAGGTAGCGCGTCTAGCACAGATACGCAGTATTTT. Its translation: CASSGGSASSTDTQYF.

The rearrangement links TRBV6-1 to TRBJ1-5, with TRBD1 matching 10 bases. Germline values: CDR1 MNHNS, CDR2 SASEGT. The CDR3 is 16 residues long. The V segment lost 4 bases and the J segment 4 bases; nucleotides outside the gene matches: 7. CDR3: CASSGQGALPNQPQHF. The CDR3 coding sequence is TGTGCCAGCAGTGGACAGGGGGCACTACCTAATCAGCCCCAGCATTTT.

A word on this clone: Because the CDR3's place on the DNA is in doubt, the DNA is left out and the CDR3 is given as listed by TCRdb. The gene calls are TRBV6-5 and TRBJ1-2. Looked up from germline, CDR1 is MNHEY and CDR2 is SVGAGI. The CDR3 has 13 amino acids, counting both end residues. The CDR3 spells CASSTSGSNGYTF.

As DNA, the CDR3 is TGTGCCAGCCTGGAGGTAGGTTATGGCTACACCTTC. It encodes CASLEVGYGYTF. V usage is TRBV2 and J usage is TRBJ1-2; D unresolved. CDR1 is SNHLY, CDR2 FYNNEI, per germline. The V end was cut by 8 bases, the J end by 5 bases, with 12 bases between. This CDR3 comprises 12 residues.

The CDR3 reads CASSFRHIQETQYF. In DNA form, the CDR3 reads TGTGCCAGCAGCTTCCGACACATCCAAGAGACCCAGTACTTC. The rearrangement uses TRBV11-2 and TRBJ2-5; D is ambiguous. The CDR3 is made up of 14 amino acids. Trimming stripped 3 bases from V and 1 base from J, with 9 bases between. Germline V lookup: CDR1 SGHAT, CDR2 FQNNGV.

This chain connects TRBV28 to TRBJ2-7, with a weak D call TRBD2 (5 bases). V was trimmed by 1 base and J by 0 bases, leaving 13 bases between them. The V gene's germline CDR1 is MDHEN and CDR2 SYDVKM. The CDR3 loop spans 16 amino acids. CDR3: CASSLSWEHSSYEQYF. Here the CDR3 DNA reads TGTGCCAGCAGTTTATCATGGGAGCATAGCTCCTACGAGCAGTACTTC.

The CDR3 DNA sequence: TGTGCCAGCAGCTCCGAGTTTACTGTTATGAACACTGAAGCTTTCTTT. The encoded protein is CASSSEFTVMNTEAFF. The V and J genes are TRBV5-6 and TRBJ1-1; no firm D call. Germline CDR1 and CDR2: SGHDT and YYEEEE. Trimming cost V 3 bases and J 0 bases, with 15 bases left between them. The CDR3 is 16 residues long. Filled out from reference TRBV5-6 and TRBJ1-1, the complete variable domain reads DAGVTQSPTHLIKTRGQQVTLRCSPKSGHDTVSWYQQALGQGPQFIFQYYEEEERQRGNFPDRFSGHQFPNYSSELNVNALLLGDSALYLCASSSEFTVMNTEAFFGQGTRLTVV.

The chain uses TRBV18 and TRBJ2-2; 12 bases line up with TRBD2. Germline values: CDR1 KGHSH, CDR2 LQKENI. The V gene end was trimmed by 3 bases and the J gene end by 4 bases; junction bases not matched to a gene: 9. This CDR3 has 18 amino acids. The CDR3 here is CASSPPSGRARATGELFF. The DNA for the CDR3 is TGTGCCAGCTCACCCCCTAGCGGGAGGGCCAGGGCCACCGGGGAGCTGTTTTTT.

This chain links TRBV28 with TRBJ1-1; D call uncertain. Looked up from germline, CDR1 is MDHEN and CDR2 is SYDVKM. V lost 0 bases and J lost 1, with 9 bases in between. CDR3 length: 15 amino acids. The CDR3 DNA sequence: TGTGCCAGCAGTTTATGGTACTCTACGAACACTGAAGCTTTCTTT. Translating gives CASSLWYSTNTEAFF.

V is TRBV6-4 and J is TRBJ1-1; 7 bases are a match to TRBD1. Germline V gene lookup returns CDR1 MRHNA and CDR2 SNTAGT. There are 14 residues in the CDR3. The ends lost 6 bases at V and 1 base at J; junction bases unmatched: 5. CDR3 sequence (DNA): TGTGCCAGCAGCCAAACAGGGGAGAACACTGAAGCTTTCTTT. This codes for CASSQTGENTEAFF.

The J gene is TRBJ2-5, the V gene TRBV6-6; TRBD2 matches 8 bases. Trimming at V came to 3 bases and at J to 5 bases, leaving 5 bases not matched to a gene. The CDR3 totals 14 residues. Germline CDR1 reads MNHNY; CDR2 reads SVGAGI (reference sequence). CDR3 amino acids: CASSYTGGRETQYF. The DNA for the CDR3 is TGTGCCAGCAGTTATACGGGGGGGCGCGAGACCCAGTACTTC.

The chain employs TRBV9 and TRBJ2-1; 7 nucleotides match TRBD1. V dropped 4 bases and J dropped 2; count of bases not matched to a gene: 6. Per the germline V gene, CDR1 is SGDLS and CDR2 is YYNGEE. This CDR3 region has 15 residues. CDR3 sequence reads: CASSPRDRAYNEQFF. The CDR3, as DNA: TGTGCCAGCAGCCCCCGGGACAGAGCCTACAATGAGCAGTTCTTC. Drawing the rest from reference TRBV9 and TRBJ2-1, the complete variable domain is DSGVTQTPKHLITATGQRVTLRCSPRSGDLSVYWYQQSLDQGLQFLIQYYNGEERAKGNILERFSAQQFPDLHSELNLSSLELGDSALYFCASSPRDRAYNEQFFGPGTRLTVL.

CDR3 coding DNA: TGTGCCAGCTCCCTCTTTAGCGGGAGGGGCGAGCAGTACTTC. This sequence encodes CASSLFSGRGEQYF. This rearrangement joins TRBV18 to TRBJ2-7; 11 bases match TRBD2. V was pared by 6 bases and J by 6 bases, with 7 bases of the junction left unmatched. CDR3 length equals 14 residues. The germline CDR1 and CDR2 sequences are KGHSH and LQKENI.

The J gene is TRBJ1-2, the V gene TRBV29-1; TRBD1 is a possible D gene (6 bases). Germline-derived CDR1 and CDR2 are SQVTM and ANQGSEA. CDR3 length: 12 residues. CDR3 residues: CSHYTGSDGYTF. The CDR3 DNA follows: TGCAGTCACTATACAGGGTCGGATGGCTACACCTTC.

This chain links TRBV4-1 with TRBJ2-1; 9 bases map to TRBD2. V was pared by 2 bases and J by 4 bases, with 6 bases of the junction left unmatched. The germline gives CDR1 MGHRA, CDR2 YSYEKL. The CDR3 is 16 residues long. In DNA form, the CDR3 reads TGCGCCAGCAGCCAACAACTAGCGGGCCAGTACAATGAGCAGTTCTTC. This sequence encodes CASSQQLAGQYNEQFF.

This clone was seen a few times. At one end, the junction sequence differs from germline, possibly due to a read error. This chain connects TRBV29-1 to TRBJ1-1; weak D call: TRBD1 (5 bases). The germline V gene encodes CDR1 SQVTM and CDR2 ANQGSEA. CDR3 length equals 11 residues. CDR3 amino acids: CSVEEQGSAFF. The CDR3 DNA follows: TGCAGCGTGGAAGAGCAGGGATCAGCTTTCTTT.

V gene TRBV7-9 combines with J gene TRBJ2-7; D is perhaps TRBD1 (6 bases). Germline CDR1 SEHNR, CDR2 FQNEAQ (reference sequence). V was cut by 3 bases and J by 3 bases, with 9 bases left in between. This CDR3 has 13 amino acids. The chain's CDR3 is CASSFAGDYEQYF. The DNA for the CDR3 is TGTGCCAGCAGCTTTGCAGGGGACTACGAGCAGTACTTC.

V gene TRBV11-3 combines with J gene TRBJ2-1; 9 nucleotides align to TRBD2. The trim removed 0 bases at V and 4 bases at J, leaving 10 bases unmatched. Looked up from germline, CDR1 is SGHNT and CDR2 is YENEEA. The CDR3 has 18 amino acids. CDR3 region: CASSLDRIPSGAYNEQFF. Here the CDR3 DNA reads TGTGCCAGCAGCTTAGATCGGATTCCTAGCGGGGCGTACAATGAGCAGTTCTTC.

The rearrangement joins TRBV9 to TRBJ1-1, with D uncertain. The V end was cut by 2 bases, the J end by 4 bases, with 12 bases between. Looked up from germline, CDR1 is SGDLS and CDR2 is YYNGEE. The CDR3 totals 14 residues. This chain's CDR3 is CASSVRRDFTEAFF. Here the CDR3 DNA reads TGTGCCAGCAGCGTTCGGAGGGATTTCACTGAAGCTTTCTTT.

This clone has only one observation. The CDR3, as DNA: TGCAGCGTCGATAGCGGGAGGGCCGACCCTGAGCAGTTCTTC. Translated, it gives CSVDSGRADPEQFF. This chain joins TRBV29-1 and TRBJ2-1; 11 positions match TRBD2. The germline V gene encodes CDR1 SQVTM and CDR2 ANQGSEA. The CDR3 runs 14 residues. Trimming took 6 bases from V and 9 from J; bases not matched to a gene: 10.

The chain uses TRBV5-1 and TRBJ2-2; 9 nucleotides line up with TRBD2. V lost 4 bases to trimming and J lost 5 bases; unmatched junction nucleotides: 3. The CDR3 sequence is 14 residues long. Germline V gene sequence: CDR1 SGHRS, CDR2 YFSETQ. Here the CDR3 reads CASSQAGGTGELFF. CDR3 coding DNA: TGCGCCAGCAGCCAAGCGGGGGGAACCGGGGAGCTGTTTTTT.

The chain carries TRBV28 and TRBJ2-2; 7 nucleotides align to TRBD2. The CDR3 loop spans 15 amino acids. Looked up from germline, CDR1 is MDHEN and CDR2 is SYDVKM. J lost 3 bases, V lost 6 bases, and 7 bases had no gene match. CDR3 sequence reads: CASSRRTSHTGELFF. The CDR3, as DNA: TGTGCCAGCAGCCGACGGACTAGTCACACCGGGGAGCTGTTTTTT.

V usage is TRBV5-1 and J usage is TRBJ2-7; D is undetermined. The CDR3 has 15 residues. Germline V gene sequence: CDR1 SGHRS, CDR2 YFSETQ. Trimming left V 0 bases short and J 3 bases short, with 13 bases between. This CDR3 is CASSLGSTPDYEQYF. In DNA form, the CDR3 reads TGCGCCAGCAGCTTGGGTAGCACCCCGGACTACGAGCAGTACTTC.

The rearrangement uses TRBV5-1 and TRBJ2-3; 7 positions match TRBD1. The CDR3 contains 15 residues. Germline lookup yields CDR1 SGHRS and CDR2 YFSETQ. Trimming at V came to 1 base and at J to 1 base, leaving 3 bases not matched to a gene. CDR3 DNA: TGCGCCAGCAGCTTGACAGGGGATGGCACAGATACGCAGTATTTT. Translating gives CASSLTGDGTDTQYF.

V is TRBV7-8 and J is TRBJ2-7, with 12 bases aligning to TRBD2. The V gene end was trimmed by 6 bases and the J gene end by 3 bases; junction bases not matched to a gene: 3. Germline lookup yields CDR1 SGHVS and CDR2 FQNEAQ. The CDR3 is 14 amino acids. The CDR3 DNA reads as TGTGCCAGCAGAAAGACTAGCGGGAGCTACGAGCAGTACTTC. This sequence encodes CASRKTSGSYEQYF.

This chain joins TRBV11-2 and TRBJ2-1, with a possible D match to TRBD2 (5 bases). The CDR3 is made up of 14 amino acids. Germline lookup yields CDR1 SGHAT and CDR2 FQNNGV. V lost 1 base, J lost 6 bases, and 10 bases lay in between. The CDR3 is CASSLAGNRNEQFF. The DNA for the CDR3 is TGTGCCAGCAGCTTAGCCGGGAACCGCAATGAGCAGTTCTTC. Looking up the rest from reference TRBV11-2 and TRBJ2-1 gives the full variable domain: EAGVAQSPRYKIIEKRQSVAFWCNPISGHATLYWYQQILGQGPKLLIQFQNNGVVDDSQLPKDRFSAERLKGVDSTLKIQPAKLEDSAVYLCASSLAGNRNEQFFGPGTRLTVL.

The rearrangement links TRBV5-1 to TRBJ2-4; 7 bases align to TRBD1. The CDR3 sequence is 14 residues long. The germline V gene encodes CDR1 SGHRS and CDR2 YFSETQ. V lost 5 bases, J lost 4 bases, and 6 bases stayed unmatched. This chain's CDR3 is CASRRTGEKNIQYF. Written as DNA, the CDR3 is TGCGCCAGCAGACGGACAGGAGAAAAAAACATTCAGTACTTC.

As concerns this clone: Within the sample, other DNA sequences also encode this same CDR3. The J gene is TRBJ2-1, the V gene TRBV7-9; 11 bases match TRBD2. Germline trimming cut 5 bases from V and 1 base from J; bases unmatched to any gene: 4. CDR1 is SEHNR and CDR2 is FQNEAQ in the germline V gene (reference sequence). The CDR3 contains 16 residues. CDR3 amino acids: CASSTRLAGSYNEQFF. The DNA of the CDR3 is TGTGCCAGCAGCACCCGACTAGCGGGGTCCTACAATGAGCAGTTCTTC.

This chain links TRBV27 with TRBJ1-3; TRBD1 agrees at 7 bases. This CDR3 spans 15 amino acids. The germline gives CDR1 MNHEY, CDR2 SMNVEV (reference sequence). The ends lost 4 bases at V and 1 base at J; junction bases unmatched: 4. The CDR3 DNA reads TGTGCCAGCAGTTCAGACAGGGCTTCTGGAAACACCATATATTTT. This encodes CASSSDRASGNTIYF.

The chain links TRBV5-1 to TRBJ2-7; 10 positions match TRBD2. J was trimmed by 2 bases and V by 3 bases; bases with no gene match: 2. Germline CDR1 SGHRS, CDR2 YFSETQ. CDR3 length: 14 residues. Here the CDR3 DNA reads TGCGCCAGCAGCTGGAGCGGGGGGGCCTACGAGCAGTACTTC. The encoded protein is CASSWSGGAYEQYF. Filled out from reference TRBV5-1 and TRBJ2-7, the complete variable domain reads KAGVTQTPRYLIKTRGQQVTLSCSPISGHRSVSWYQQTPGQGLQFLFEYFSETQRNKGNFPGRFSGRQFSNSRSEMNVSTLELGDSALYLCASSWSGGAYEQYFGPGTRLTVT.

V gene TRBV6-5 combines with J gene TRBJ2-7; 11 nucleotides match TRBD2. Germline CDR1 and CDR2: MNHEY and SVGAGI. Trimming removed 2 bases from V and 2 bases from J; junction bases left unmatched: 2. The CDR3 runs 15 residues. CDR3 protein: CASSYVGLAAYEQYF. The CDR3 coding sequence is TGTGCCAGCAGTTACGTGGGACTAGCGGCCTACGAGCAGTACTTC.